Listed below are T cell receptor beta chains from one sample, sequenced in a study of blood T cell repertoires in COVID-19. The data were produced by immunoSEQ multiplex PCR, yet TCRdb's version contains in-frame clones alone and is incomplete. Here the sample spans under 150,000 clones, more than 70% being singletons. Specimen: peripheral blood. The receptors were sampled from a man older than 75 with active or convalescent COVID-19. CDR3s include the opening cysteine and the closing phenylalanine or tryptophan. D genes are given only for firm matches. Not every row has a clone size; where given, it reads once, few, many or a size class.

d_gene	v_gene	j_gene	abundance	CDR3aa	CDR3nt
TRBD1	TRBV5-4	TRBJ2-1	.	CASSPGRPGTGVNEQFF	TGTGCCAGCAGCCCAGGCCGGCCCGGGACAGGGGTTAATGAGCAGTTCTTC
.	TRBV4-2	TRBJ1-2	.	CASSQELGGGYTF	TGTGCCAGCAGCCAAGAGTTGGGGGGTGGCTACACCTTC
TRBD2	TRBV6-5	TRBJ2-7	.	CASRGGRKGYEQYF	TGTGCCAGCCGCGGGGGGCGAAAAGGCTACGAGCAGTACTTC
TRBD1	TRBV2	TRBJ2-5	.	CASGSQGYETQYF	TGTGCCAGCGGCTCACAGGGGTACGAGACCCAGTACTTC
.	TRBV7-2	TRBJ1-5	.	CASSPDTNQPQHF	TGTGCCAGCAGCCCCGACACCAATCAGCCCCAGCATTTT
.	TRBV7-8	TRBJ2-6	.	CASSLVRGLGSGANVLTF	TGTGCCAGCAGCTTAGTAAGGGGATTGGGCTCTGGGGCCAACGTCCTGACTTTC
.	TRBV11-2	TRBJ1-5	.	CASSLASSNQPQHF	TGTGCCAGCAGCTTAGCCAGTAGCAATCAGCCCCAGCATTTT
TRBD1	TRBV9	TRBJ1-6	.	CASSATTGFSLHF	TGTGCCAGCAGCGCTACGACAGGGTTTTCCCTCCACTTT
.	TRBV20-1	TRBJ1-2	.	CSARPDYGYTF	TGCAGTGCTAGACCAGACTATGGCTACACCTTC
TRBD2	TRBV29-1	TRBJ2-2	few	CSVQGTSGDTGELFF	TGCAGCGTCCAAGGGACTAGCGGGGACACCGGGGAGCTGTTTTTT
TRBD1	TRBV18	TRBJ1-1	.	CASSPLPGGKDTEAFF	TGTGCCAGCTCACCACTGCCAGGGGGCAAGGACACTGAAGCTTTCTTT
TRBD1	TRBV15	TRBJ2-4	.	CATSTRTGSKNIQYF	TGTGCCACCAGCACCAGGACAGGGAGTAAAAACATTCAGTACTTC
TRBD2	TRBV7-2	TRBJ2-3	.	CASTTSGGADTQYF	TGTGCCAGCACGACTAGCGGGGGGGCAGATACGCAGTATTTT
TRBD2	TRBV5-8	TRBJ2-5	.	CASQTSAKETQYF	TGTGCCAGCCAGACTAGCGCCAAAGAGACCCAGTACTTC
.	TRBV6-2/TRBV6-3	TRBJ1-5	.	CASSIPGVVQPQHF	TGTGCCAGCAGCATCCCCGGGGTGGTTCAGCCCCAGCATTTT
TRBD2	TRBV28	TRBJ2-1	once	CASSTGTNSYNEQFF	TGTGCCAGCAGCACCGGGACTAACTCCTACAATGAGCAGTTCTTC
TRBD2	TRBV7-2	TRBJ2-5	.	CASSQWTGGGQETQYF	TGTGCCAGCAGCCAATGGACTGGCGGGGGCCAAGAGACCCAGTACTTC
TRBD1	TRBV10-3	TRBJ2-1	.	CAISESGQGANEQFF	TGTGCCATCAGTGAGTCAGGACAGGGGGCCAATGAGCAGTTCTTC
TRBD1	TRBV27	TRBJ2-3	.	CASREQGASTDTQYF	TGTGCCAGCAGAGAACAGGGGGCTAGCACAGATACGCAGTATTTT
TRBD1	TRBV9	TRBJ1-4	.	CASSVGTGPREKLFF	TGTGCCAGCAGCGTAGGGACAGGTCCGAGGGAAAAACTGTTTTTT
TRBD1	TRBV18	TRBJ1-1	.	CASSQGTDTEAFF	TGTGCCAGCTCACAGGGGACAGACACTGAAGCTTTCTTT
.	TRBV19	TRBJ1-1	few	CASSINWGGEAFF	TGTGCCAGTAGTATAAACTGGGGAGGTGAAGCTTTCTTT
.	TRBV4-3	TRBJ1-2	.	CASSQRQGMGYGYTF	TGCGCCAGCAGCCAGCGTCAGGGTATGGGGTATGGCTACACCTTC
.	TRBV9	TRBJ2-1	.	CASKRAGDNEQFF	TGTGCCAGCAAGCGGGCAGGTGACAATGAGCAGTTCTTC
TRBD2	TRBV4-3	TRBJ2-3	once	CASSLRLAGEFTDTQYF	TGCGCCAGCAGCCTCCGACTAGCGGGGGAGTTCACAGATACGCAGTATTTT
.	TRBV6-5	TRBJ1-1	.	CASSTGGGRAFF	TGTGCCAGCAGCACCGGGGGGGGGAGGGCTTTCTTT
.	TRBV28	TRBJ1-2	.	CASSLGQNYGYTF	TGTGCCAGCAGTTTAGGACAGAACTATGGCTACACCTTC
.	TRBV9	TRBJ2-3	.	CASTPSEYTDTQYF	TGTGCCAGCACCCCGAGCGAGTACACAGATACGCAGTATTTT
.	TRBV18	TRBJ1-5	.	CASSPAGYSNQPQHF	TGTGCCAGCTCACCAGCCGGTTATAGCAATCAGCCCCAGCATTTT
.	TRBV23-1	TRBJ1-6	.	CASSHIGGASSYNSPLHF	TGCGCCAGCAGTCACATAGGTGGGGCGAGCTCCTATAATTCACCCCTCCACTTT
.	TRBV11-3	TRBJ2-3	.	CASSPGGAGPDTQYF	TGTGCCAGCAGCCCCGGCGGGGCCGGGCCAGATACGCAGTATTTT
.	TRBV12-3/TRBV12-4	TRBJ1-1	.	CASSQGASEAFF	TGTGCCAGCAGTCAAGGGGCGAGTGAAGCTTTCTTT
.	TRBV5-5	TRBJ1-6	once	CASSLIAENSPLHF	TGTGCCAGCAGCTTGATTGCGGAAAATTCACCCCTCCACTTT